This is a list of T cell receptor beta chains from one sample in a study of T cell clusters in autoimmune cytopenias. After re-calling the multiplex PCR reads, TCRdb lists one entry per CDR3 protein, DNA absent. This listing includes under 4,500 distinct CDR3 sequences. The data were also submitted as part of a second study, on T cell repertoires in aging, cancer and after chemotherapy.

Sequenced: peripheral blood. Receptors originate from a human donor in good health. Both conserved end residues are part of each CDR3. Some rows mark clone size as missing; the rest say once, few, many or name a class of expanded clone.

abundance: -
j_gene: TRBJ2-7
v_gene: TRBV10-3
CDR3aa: CAISDMGSHRGEQYF

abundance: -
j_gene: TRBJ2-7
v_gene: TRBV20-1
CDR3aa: CSASWGASDEQYF

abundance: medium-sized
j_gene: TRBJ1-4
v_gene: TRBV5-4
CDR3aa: CASSFTGVTNEKLFF

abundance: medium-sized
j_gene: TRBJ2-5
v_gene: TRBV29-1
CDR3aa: CSVELPFLEETQYF

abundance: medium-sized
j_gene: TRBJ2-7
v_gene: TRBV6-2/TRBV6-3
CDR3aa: CASSYSRDTVLHEQYF

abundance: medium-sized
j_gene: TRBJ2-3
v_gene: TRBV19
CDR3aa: CATRRDTDTQYF

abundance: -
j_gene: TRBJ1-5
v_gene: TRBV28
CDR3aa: CASRTGFGNQPQHF

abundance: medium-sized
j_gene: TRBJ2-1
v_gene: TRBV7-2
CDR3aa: CASSPTTDSGREQFF

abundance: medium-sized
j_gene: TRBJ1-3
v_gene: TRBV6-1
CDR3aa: CASSEALRPSGNTIYF

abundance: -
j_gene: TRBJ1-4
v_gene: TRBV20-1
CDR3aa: CSAEGSATNEKLFF